The following is a T cell receptor (beta chain) sequence with its context. Only one count was recorded for this clone. The antigen it binds to is not known. No base quality information exists; no much larger clone differs at one position. This record belongs to a study of cytomegalovirus exposure and HLA in healthy donors (dated 2017 in TCRdb). Notes on the research overall: The 550 to 750 repertoires of the first cohort and the roughly 110 validation repertoires were produced on the same platform, according to a later analysis. Along with the approximately 650-subject first cohort, a separate validation cohort of some 130 different subjects was used. High-throughput TCR immunosequencing, statistical association of individual TCRs with disease status, and machine learning were combined to predict cytomegalovirus infection status. The study aimed to test whether cataloging public T cell receptors could reveal signatures of past pathogen exposure.

Study-wide conclusions, independent of this receptor: In vitro tests confirmed that a few of the cytomegalovirus-associated TCR beta chains recognize cytomegalovirus antigens. The classifier was reported to diagnose cytomegalovirus status with high specificity and sensitivity in both the original cohort and the validation cohort. Most TCR sequences were seen in very few donors, while some public TCRs were found in many individuals. All 120 or so repertoires were used to score co-occurrence in the validation cohort in a later analysis, because that analysis had no HLA typing for the cohort. A total of about 180 TCR beta chains were listed by the study as associated with cytomegalovirus. According to the authors, the approach could potentially be generalized to other disease states and immunological phenotypes. Of the cluster scores, around 95% were above 0 in a later analysis, which found that TCRs clustered in the first cohort also tended to co-occur in the 130 or so validation repertoires.

The library was made by the immunoSEQ multiplex PCR assay. The authors' analysis ran thus. A statistical classification framework was built to diagnose cytomegalovirus status from the catalog of TCR beta chain sequences. Sourced from immuneACCESS, this table was stored by TCRdb with only in-frame sequences that have V and J called. A share of the clones is absent; for the studies checked, an unresolved V gene accounts for under half, and the remainder has no known explanation. The V and J calls and clone size are taken from that table; D and trimming were inferred from the DNA. This sample is represented by 55,000 to 65,000 clones; 90% of them were singletons. The top ten constitute approximately 1.1% of the sample. The donors were included in the validation cohort of 90 to 150 subjects, a group kept apart from the roughly 700-subject first cohort. Relative to germline, V is missing 4 bases and J is missing 4 bases, with 9 bases of the junction outside any gene match. From a lookup of the germline V gene, CDR1 and CDR2 are SGHDT and YYEEEE. Reading from cysteine to phenylalanine, the CDR3 counts 17 amino acids. Only the CDR3 DNA is retained, 51 bases long and in frame from the first base.

The sequence links TRBV5-6 to TRBJ2-5; a stretch of 14 junction bases matches TRBD2. The TCR originated in a man aged 18 to 29 in good health and CMV-seronegative. The source material was PBMCs. The CDR3 corresponds to CASSLRLAGGLAETQYF. The nucleotides read TGTGCCAGCAGCCTTCGACTAGCGGGAGGGCTGGCAGAGACCCAGTACTTC. The CDR3, completed at both ends by the reference TRBV5-6 and TRBJ2-5 genes, gives the full variable domain DAGVTQSPTHLIKTRGQQVTLRCSPKSGHDTVSWYQQALGQGPQFIFQYYEEEERQRGNFPDRFSGHQFPNYSSELNVNALLLGDSALYLCASSLRLAGGLAETQYFGPGTRLLVL.